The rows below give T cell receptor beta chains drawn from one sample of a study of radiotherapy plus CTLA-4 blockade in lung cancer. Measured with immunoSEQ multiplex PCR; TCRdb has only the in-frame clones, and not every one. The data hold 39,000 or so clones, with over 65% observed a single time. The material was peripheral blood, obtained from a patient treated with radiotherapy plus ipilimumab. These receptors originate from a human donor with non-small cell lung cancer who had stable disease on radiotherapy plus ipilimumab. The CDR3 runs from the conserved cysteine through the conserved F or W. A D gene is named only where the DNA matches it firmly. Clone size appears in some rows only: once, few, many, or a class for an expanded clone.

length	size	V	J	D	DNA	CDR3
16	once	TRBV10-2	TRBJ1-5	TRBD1	TGCGCCAGCAGTGAGTCGGACAGGACCACTAATCAGCCCCAGCATTTT	CASSESDRTTNQPQHF
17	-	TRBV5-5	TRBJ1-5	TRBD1	TGTGCCAGCAGCTTGATGGCAGGGGGCCACGGGGAACAGCCCCAGCATTTT	CASSLMAGGHGEQPQHF
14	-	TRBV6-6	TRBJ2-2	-	TGTGCCAGTCAAACCTACTCGAACACCGGGGAGCTGTTTTTT	CASQTYSNTGELFF
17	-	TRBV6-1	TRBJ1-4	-	TGTGCCAGCAGTGAAGCGATTGGGGGGGGGACTAATGAAAAACTGTTTTTT	CASSEAIGGGTNEKLFF
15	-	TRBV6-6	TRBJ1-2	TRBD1	TGTGCCAGCAGTTACCCGACAGGGGTAGGTGGTGGCTACACCTTC	CASSYPTGVGGGYTF
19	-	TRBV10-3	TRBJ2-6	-	TGTGCCATCAGTGAGTACCCGGCAGGGGCCACTACTGGGGCCAACGTCCTGACTTTC	CAISEYPAGATTGANVLTF
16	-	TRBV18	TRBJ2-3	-	TGTGCCAGCTCACCACCGGGACCGAAAAGCACAGATACGCAGTATTTT	CASSPPGPKSTDTQYF
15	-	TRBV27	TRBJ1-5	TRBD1	TGTGCCAGCAGTTGGGACAGGGGGCAGGATCAGCCCCAGCATTTT	CASSWDRGQDQPQHF
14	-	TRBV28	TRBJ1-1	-	TGTGCCAGCCTAACCCGGGACGGGGACACTGAAGCTTTCTTT	CASLTRDGDTEAFF
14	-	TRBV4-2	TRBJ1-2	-	TGTGCCAGCAGCCAAGACTACGACAGCTATGGCTACACCTTC	CASSQDYDSYGYTF
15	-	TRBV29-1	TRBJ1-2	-	TGCAGCGTTGAGGGGCGGGGGGGTAAAACTTATGGCTACACCTTC	CSVEGRGGKTYGYTF
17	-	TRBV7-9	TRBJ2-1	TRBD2	TGTGCCAGCGACAAGCGGGGGGGCCCTGGGTCCTACAATGAGCAGTTCTTC	CASDKRGGPGSYNEQFF
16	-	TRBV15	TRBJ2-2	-	TGTGCCACCAGCAGAGATGGGGATGCGAACACCGGGGAGCTGTTTTTT	CATSRDGDANTGELFF
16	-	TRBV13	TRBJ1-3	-	TGTGCCAGCAGCTTCAATGCCCAGGTGTCTGGAAACACCATATATTTT	CASSFNAQVSGNTIYF
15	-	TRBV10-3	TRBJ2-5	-	TGTGCCATCAGTGCCGGCAGGCGGACGCAAGAGACCCAGTACTTC	CAISAGRRTQETQYF
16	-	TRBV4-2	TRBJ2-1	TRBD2	TGTGCCAGCAGCCAAGATTGGACTAGCGGGGTCAATGAGCAGTTCTTC	CASSQDWTSGVNEQFF
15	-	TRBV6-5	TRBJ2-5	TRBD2	TGTGCCAGCACCCAAACTAGCGTTAGGGGAGAGACCCAGTACTTC	CASTQTSVRGETQYF
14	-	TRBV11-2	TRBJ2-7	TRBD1	TGTGCCAGCAGCCTGACAGGGTCCCTACACGAGCAGTACTTC	CASSLTGSLHEQYF
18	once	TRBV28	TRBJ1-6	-	TGTGCCAGCAGTCCGGAGCCCACATTGGGGGGTCCTAATTCACCCCTCCACTTT	CASSPEPTLGGPNSPLHF
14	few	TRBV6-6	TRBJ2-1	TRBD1	TGTGCCACCACACGGGACAGGGTAGTCAATGAGCAGTTCTTC	CATTRDRVVNEQFF
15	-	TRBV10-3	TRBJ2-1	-	TGTGCCATCAGTGCCGCGGGGAGCTCCTACAATGAGCAGTTCTTC	CAISAAGSSYNEQFF
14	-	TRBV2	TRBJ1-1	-	TGTGTCTTAGAACCTGGAGGGGGAACACTGAAAGCTTTCTTT	CVLEPGGGTLKAFF
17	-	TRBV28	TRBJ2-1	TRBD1	TGTGCCAGCAGTTTTAGGGACAGGGCGGAGATGGACAATGAGCAGTTCTTC	CASSFRDRAEMDNEQFF
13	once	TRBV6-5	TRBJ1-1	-	TGTGCCAGCAGAAGAAATGGGGCCACTGAAGCTTTCTTT	CASRRNGATEAFF
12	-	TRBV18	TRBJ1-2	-	TGTGCCAGCTCATACGACAAGGATGGCTACACCTTC	CASSYDKDGYTF
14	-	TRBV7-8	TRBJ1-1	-	TGTGCCAGCAGCCTCGGGACCCCGAACACTGAAGCTTTCTTT	CASSLGTPNTEAFF
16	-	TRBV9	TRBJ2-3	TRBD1	TGTGCCAGCAGCGTCGAAGCAGGGGGCAGTTCAGATACGCAGTATTTT	CASSVEAGGSSDTQYF
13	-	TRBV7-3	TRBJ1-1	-	TGTGCCAGCAGCTCCTCGAGTAACACTGAAGCTTTCTTT	CASSSSSNTEAFF
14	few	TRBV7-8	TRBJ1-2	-	TGTGCCAGCAGCCTCCGAGAGGGGTACTATGGCTACACCTTC	CASSLREGYYGYTF
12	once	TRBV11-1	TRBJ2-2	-	TGTGCCAGCAGTAGTGGTTTCGGGGAGCTGTTTTTT	CASSSGFGELFF
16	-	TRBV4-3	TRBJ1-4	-	TGCGCCAGCAGCCAGAGAACCGGGACGGGGAATGAAAAACTGTTTTTT	CASSQRTGTGNEKLFF
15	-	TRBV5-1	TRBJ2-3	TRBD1	TGCGCCAGCAGCCAAGGGGACAGCAGCACAGATACGCAGTATTTT	CASSQGDSSTDTQYF
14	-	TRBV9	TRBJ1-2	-	TGTGCCAGCAGCCTCCGCGGAGACATCGGGGGCTACACCTTC	CASSLRGDIGGYTF
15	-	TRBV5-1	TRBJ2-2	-	TGCGCCAGCAGCTTGGGACTTTATTCCACCGGGGAGCTGTTTTTT	CASSLGLYSTGELFF
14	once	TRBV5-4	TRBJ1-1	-	TGTGCCAGCAGTTTGCCGGGCCGGGACACTGAAGCTTTCTTT	CASSLPGRDTEAFF
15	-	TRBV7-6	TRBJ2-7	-	TGTGCCACCCAAGCCGATGACAGGAGCTCCTACGAGCAGTACTTC	CATQADDRSSYEQYF
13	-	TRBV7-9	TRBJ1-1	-	TGTGCCAGCAACCAACCACCGGGGGAAAGGGCTTTCTTT	CASNQPPGERAFF
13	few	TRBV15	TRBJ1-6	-	TGTGCCACCAGCAGTAGGGGGGCTTCACCCCTCCACTTT	CATSSRGASPLHF
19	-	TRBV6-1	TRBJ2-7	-	TGTGCCAGCAGTGAAACCCGCCGGTTTGGAGGGGTCGGGAAATACGAGCAGTACTTC	CASSETRRFGGVGKYEQYF
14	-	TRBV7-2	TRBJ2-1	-	TGTGCCAGCAGCTATGATGGGACTTACAATGAGCAGTTCTTC	CASSYDGTYNEQFF